The TCR beta chain described here comes from a study of blood T cells in healthy people across ages. This clonotype occurred a few times. A second PCR of about 7 to 12 cycles used a sample-barcoded 5' primer and a J-beta primer mix. The study obtained at least 3 million CDR3-containing paired-end reads from every sample. Via MiXCR, TCRdb re-called the 5' RACE reads, giving one row per CDR3 protein. The table includes around 1,500,000 distinct CDR3 sequences, about 30% detected once. The clonotype was recovered from a woman in her 30s in good health. Sequencing was carried out using blood.

CDR3 loop: CASNLAGGPLETQYF. The CDR3 nucleotides are TGTGCCAGCAACCTAGCGGGAGGGCCGTTGGAGACCCAGTACTTC. The chain links TRBV2 to TRBJ2-5, with 12 bases fitting TRBD2. Germline V gene sequence: CDR1 SNHLY, CDR2 FYNNEI. The J segment lost 5 bases and the V segment lost 7 bases, leaving 8 bases of the junction unmatched. CDR3 length: 15 residues.